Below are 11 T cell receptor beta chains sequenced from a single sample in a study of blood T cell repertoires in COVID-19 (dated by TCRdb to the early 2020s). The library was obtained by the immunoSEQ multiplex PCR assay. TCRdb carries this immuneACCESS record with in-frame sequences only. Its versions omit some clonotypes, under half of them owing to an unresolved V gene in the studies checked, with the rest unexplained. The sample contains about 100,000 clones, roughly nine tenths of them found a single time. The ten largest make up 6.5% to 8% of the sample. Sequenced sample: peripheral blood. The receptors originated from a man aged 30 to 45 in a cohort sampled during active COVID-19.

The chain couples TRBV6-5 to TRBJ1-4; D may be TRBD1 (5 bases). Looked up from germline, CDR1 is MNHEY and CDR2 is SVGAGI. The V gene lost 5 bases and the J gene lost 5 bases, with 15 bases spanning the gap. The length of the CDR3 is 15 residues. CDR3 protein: CASSPTGGVNEKLFF. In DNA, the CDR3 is TGTGCCAGCAGTCCAACCGGGGGAGTAAATGAAAAACTGTTTTTT.

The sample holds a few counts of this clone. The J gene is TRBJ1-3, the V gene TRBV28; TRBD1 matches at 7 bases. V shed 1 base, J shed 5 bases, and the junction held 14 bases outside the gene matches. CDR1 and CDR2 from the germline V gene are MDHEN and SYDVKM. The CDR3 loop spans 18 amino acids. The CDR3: CASSLYPPGRGLRNTIYF. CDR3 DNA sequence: TGTGCCAGCAGTTTATACCCCCCCGGGAGGGGGCTGAGAAACACCATATATTTT.

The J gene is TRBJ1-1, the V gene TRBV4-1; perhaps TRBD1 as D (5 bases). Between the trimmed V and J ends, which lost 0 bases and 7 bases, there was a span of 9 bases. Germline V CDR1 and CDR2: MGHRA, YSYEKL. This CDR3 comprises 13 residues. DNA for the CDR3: TGCGCCAGCAGCCAAGACAGGGCCAATGAAGCTTTCTTT. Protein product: CASSQDRANEAFF.

The CDR3 is CASSLAGGRTGELFF. In DNA, the CDR3 is TGTGCCAGCAGTTTGGCGGGGGGGCGAACCGGGGAGCTGTTTTTT. The chain uses TRBV2 and TRBJ2-2; 9 nucleotides agree with TRBD2. Germline assignment: CDR1 SNHLY and CDR2 FYNNEI. J gave up 5 bases and V 5 bases, and 6 bases lay outside the gene matches. This CDR3 has 15 residues.

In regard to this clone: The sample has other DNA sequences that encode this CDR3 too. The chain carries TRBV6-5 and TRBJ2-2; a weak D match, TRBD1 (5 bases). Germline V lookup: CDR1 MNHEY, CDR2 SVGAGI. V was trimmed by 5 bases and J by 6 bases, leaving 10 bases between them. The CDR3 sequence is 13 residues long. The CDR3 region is CASSPQGPGELFF. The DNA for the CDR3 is TGTGCCAGCAGTCCCCAGGGTCCCGGGGAGCTGTTTTTT.

The CDR3 sequence is CASSSGSTEAFF. Here the CDR3 DNA reads TGTGCCAGCAGTTCGGGATCGACTGAAGCTTTCTTT. V and J are TRBV28 and TRBJ1-1; D gene ambiguous. Germline lookup yields CDR1 MDHEN and CDR2 SYDVKM. V gave up 4 bases and J gave up 5 bases, with 8 bases separating them. The CDR3 runs to 12 residues.

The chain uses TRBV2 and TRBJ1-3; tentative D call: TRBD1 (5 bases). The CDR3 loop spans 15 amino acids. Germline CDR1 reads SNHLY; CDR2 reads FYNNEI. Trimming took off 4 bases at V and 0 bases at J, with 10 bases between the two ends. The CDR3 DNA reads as TGTGCCAGCAGTGTGACAGTGGGCTCTGGAAACACCATATATTTT. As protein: CASSVTVGSGNTIYF.

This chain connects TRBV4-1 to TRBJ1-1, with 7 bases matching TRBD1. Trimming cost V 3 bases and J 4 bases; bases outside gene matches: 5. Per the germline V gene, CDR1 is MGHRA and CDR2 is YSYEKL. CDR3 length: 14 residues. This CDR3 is CASSQVDRATEAFF. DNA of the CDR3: TGCGCCAGCAGCCAGGTCGACAGGGCCACTGAAGCTTTCTTT.

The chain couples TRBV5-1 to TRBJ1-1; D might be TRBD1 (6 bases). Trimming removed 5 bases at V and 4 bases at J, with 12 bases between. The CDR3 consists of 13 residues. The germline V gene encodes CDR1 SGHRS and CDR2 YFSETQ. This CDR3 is CASRPEQGTEAFF. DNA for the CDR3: TGCGCCAGCAGACCGGAACAGGGCACTGAAGCTTTCTTT.

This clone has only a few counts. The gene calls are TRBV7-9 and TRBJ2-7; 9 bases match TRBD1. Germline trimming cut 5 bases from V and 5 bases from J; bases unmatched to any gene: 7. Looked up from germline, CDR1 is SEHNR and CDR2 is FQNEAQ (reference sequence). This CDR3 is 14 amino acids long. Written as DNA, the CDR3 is TGTGCCAGCAGCCCTGGGACAGGGCACCACGAGCAGTACTTC. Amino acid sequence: CASSPGTGHHEQYF.

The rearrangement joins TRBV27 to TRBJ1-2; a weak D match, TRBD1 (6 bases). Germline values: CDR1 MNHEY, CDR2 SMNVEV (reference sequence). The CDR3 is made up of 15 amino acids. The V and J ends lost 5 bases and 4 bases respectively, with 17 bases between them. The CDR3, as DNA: TGTGCCAGCAGTCCCTTCGGGGGGGGGCGCTATGGCTACACCTTC. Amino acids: CASSPFGGGRYGYTF.